This T cell receptor (beta chain) appears in the sequencing data of a study of cytomegalovirus exposure and HLA in healthy donors. Assay: immunoSEQ multiplex PCR; the TCRdb copy retains only in-frame clones and omits some. The table has approximately 100,000 clones, about 88% seen once. Germline CDR1 and CDR2: MNHEY and SMNVEV (reference sequence). V lost 7 bases, J lost 0 bases, and 10 bases lay in between. The CDR3 is made up of 14 amino acids. The TCR originated in a woman aged 18-29 years in good health and CMV-seropositive. Material for sequencing was PBMCs. The chain joins TRBV27 to TRBJ1-5, with D maybe TRBD1 (5 bases). CDR3 protein: CASKWGGSNQPQHF. The CDR3 DNA reads TGTGCCAGCAAATGGGGGGGTAGCAATCAGCCCCAGCATTTT.